This T cell receptor beta chain comes out of a study of cytomegalovirus exposure and HLA in healthy donors. With 60 Vbeta and 13 Jbeta primers, the PCR was carried out. Measured with immunoSEQ multiplex PCR; TCRdb has only the in-frame clones, and not every one. Among over 150,000 clones listed, roughly three quarters were seen once. Concerning this clone itself: Its specificity is unknown.

Trimming cost V 0 bases and J 5 bases; bases outside gene matches: 9. The germline CDR1 and CDR2 sequences are LGHNA and YSLEER. This CDR3 comprises 17 residues. Study-wide results and caveats: A link between a missense DCLRE1C variant and TCR beta V- and J-gene trimming emerged from a later analysis.

Healthy bone marrow donors supplied every sample. The clonotype comes from a woman under 30 in good health and CMV-seronegative. The sequenced sample consisted of PBMCs. This rearrangement joins TRBV4-3 to TRBJ2-3; 9 bases match TRBD1. The CDR3 DNA follows: TGCGCCAGCAGCCAAGACACCGTAGGACAGGGGCGAGATACGCAGTATTTT. It is translated as CASSQDTVGQGRDTQYF.